This paragraph reports one T cell receptor (beta chain). The antigen remains undetermined. The sort gate was single viable CD3+CD4+CD8-CD45RO+ cells for memory CD4+ T cells. The data stem from a study of memory CD4+ T cells and cytomegalovirus serostatus. Overall study results and limits: CD4+ memory repertoires contained 67 of 164 reported CMV TCRbeta sequences. The CMV-associated TCR signature appears largely within the CD4+ memory repertoire.

TCRdb keeps only in-frame clones here, not all; method: immunoSEQ multiplex PCR. The sample includes 40,000 to 50,000 clones, about 74% of them seen just once. The V end lost 6 bases, the J end lost 4 bases, and 12 bases lay between the germline ends. The CDR3 has 13 amino acids. Germline V CDR1 and CDR2: KGHSH, LQKENI. Sequenced: memory CD4+ T cells from blood. V gene TRBV18 combines with J gene TRBJ1-2; the D is unclear. The origin of this receptor is an adult in good health and CMV-seropositive. DNA of the CDR3: TGTGCCAGCTCTCCAGACCTCTTCTATGGCTACACCTTC. The encoded protein is CASSPDLFYGYTF. Full variable domain (missing parts from reference TRBV18 and TRBJ1-2): NAGVMQNPRHLVRRRGQEARLRCSPMKGHSHVYWYRQLPEEGLKFMVYLQKENIIDESGMPKERFSAEFPKEGPSILRIQQVVRGDSAAYFCASSPDLFYGYTFGSGTRLTVV.